This T cell receptor (beta chain) was obtained from a study of monozygotic twins with inflammatory bowel disease. One entry per CDR3 protein, without DNA, is what TCRdb gives after re-calling the 5' RACE reads. The repertoire table contains 350,000 to 550,000 distinct CDR3 sequences. The CDR3 runs to 13 residues. Germline V gene lookup returns CDR1 DFQATT and CDR2 SNEGSKA (reference sequence). The sample comprised blood. This receptor was obtained from a human donor with ulcerative colitis or Crohn's disease, or a healthy co-twin of an affected twin (not recorded which). The chain combines TRBV20-1 with TRBJ2-1; TCRdb calls TRBD2, which cannot be checked without DNA. CDR3 amino acids: CSAVLDSYNEQFF.